The sample holds a few counts of the clone carrying this T cell receptor (beta chain). Its antigen is not identified. The data belong to a study of shared clonotypes between healthy human individuals. For the study at large: Aged 18 to 49, the donors were two women and a few men. Study-wide findings and caveats: Blood alone was sampled, and tissue repertoires likely differ.

V lost 5 bases and J lost 2, with 13 bases in between. The CDR3 totals 14 residues. CDR1 is SGHAT and CDR2 is FQNNGV in the germline V gene. Libraries were prepared by immunoSEQ multiplex PCR; TCRdb keeps only in-frame clonotypes and omits some of them. This sample carries 550,000 to 600,000 clones, roughly 72% of them seen once, and the ten largest clones take 9.5% to 15%. The chain uses TRBV11-2 and TRBJ2-7, with D possibly being TRBD1 or TRBD2 (6 bases each). The sequenced material came from PBMCs. This TCR derives from a woman aged 40 to 49 in good health. Some clones in this sample may be carry-over from other donors' samples. CDR3 bases: TGTGCCAGCAGCGGGGGGCAGGTCGCCTACGAGCAGTACTTC. This codes for CASSGGQVAYEQYF.